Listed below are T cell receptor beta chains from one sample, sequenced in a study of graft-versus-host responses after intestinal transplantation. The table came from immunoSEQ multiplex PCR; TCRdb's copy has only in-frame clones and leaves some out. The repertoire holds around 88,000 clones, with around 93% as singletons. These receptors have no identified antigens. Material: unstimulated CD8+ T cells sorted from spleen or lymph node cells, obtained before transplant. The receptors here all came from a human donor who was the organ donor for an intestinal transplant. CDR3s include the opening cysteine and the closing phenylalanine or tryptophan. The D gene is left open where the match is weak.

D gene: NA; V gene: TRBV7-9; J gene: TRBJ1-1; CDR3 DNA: TGTGCCAGCAGGCGGGAGAACACTGAAGCTTTCTTT; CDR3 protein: CASRRENTEAFF
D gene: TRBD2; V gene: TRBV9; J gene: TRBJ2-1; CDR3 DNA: TGTGCCAGCAGCGTTTATGCTAGCGGGAGCTCCTACAATGAGCAGTTCTTC; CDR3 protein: CASSVYASGSSYNEQFF
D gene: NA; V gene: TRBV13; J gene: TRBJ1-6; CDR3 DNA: TGTGCCAGCAGCTTGGGTAGTTCACCCCTCCACTTT; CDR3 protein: CASSLGSSPLHF
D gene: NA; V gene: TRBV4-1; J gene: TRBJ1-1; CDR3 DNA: TGCGCCAGCAGCCGGGGCCACTCGAACACTGAAGCTTTCTTT; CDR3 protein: CASSRGHSNTEAFF
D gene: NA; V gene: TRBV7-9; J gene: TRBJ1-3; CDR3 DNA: TGTGCCAGCAGCTACTCCGCATCTGGAAACACCATATATTTT; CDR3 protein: CASSYSASGNTIYF
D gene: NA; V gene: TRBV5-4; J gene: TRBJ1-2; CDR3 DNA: TGTGCCAGCAGTGGAGAAGGGAGGGGGAACTATGGCTACACCTTC; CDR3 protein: CASSGEGRGNYGYTF
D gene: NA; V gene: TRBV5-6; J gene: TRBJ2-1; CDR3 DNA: TGTGCCAGCAGCTTGTGGATGGTCAGCTCCTACAATGAGCAGTTCTTC; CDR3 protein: CASSLWMVSSYNEQFF
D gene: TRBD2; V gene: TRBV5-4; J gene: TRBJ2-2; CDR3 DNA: TGTGCCAGCAGCTCACAGACTAGCGGGGGCGGGGAGCTGTTTTTT; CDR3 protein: CASSSQTSGGGELFF
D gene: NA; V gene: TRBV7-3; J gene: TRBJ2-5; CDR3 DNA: TGTGCCAGCAGCTCGTACTTGCTAGCGAAGGGATTAGAGACCCAGTACTTC; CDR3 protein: CASSSYLLAKGLETQYF
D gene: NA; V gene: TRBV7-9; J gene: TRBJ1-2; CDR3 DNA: TGTGCCAGCAGCGCGGGACTCCGGGCTAACTATGGCTACACCTTC; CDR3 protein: CASSAGLRANYGYTF
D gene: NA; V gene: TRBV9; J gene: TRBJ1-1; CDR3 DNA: TGTGCCAGCAGCGTGTCAGGGTCGGCTGAAGCTTTCTTT; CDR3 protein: CASSVSGSAEAFF
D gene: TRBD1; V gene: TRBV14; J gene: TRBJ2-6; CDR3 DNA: TGTGCCAGCAGAGGACAGGGCTCTGGGGCCAACGTCCTGACTTTC; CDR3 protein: CASRGQGSGANVLTF
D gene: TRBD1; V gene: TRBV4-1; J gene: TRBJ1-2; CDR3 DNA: TGCGCCAGCAGCCAACCAAAGGGGGCAGGCCACTATGGCTACACCTTC; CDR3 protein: CASSQPKGAGHYGYTF
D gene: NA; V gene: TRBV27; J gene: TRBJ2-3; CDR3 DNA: TGTGCCAGCAGGCGCAGCACCCCATTCACAGATACGCAGTATTTT; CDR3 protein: CASRRSTPFTDTQYF